These T cell receptor beta chains were read from a single sample in a study of blood T cell repertoires in COVID-19. Generated by immunoSEQ multiplex PCR, the TCRdb table keeps only in-frame clones and is missing some. The sample lists some 78,000 clones; about 91% were seen once. Sequencing was performed on peripheral blood. The receptors come from a man aged 65-85 years with active or convalescent COVID-19. Both conserved end residues are part of each CDR3. The order of the fields is D gene, J gene, V gene, clone size, CDR3 DNA, CDR3 protein. D genes are given only for firm matches. Clone size is stated in some rows and not others, as once, few, many or a class when expanded.

TRBD1	TRBJ1-4	TRBV5-1	once	TGCGCCAGCAGCCGGGACAGCTTTAATGAAAAACTGTTTTTT	CASSRDSFNEKLFF
TRBD1	TRBJ1-2	TRBV2	-	TGTGCCAGCAGTGTGACAGGGGATCGAGGCTACACCTTC	CASSVTGDRGYTF
TRBD1	TRBJ2-1	TRBV5-1	-	TGCGCCAGCAGCTTCTCCGGACAGGGTGAAAGTGAGCAGTTCTTC	CASSFSGQGESEQFF
TRBD2	TRBJ2-2	TRBV25-1	-	TGTGCCAGCAGCACTGGGACTAGCGGGGGCCGGAACACCGGGGAGCTGTTTTTT	CASSTGTSGGRNTGELFF
-	TRBJ2-7	TRBV11-2	-	TGTGCCAGCAGCTTAGTTCTACGGTACGAGCAGTACTTC	CASSLVLRYEQYF
-	TRBJ1-1	TRBV5-5	-	TGTGCCAGCAGCTTGGGAGGAGCTAACACTGAAGCTTTCTTT	CASSLGGANTEAFF
TRBD2	TRBJ2-1	TRBV30	-	TGTGCCTCCTCGACTAGCGGGGTTGGCGAGCAGTTCTTC	CASSTSGVGEQFF
TRBD1	TRBJ2-6	TRBV19	-	TGTGCCAGTAGAGAACGATCAGGGGGATCATCTGGGGCCAACGTCCTGACTTTC	CASRERSGGSSGANVLTF
-	TRBJ1-1	TRBV2	-	TGTGCCTCCCAGGGGATTAACACTGAAGCTTTCTTT	CASQGINTEAFF
TRBD1	TRBJ1-1	TRBV7-2	-	TGTGCCAGCAGCTTAGCTACAAACAGGGGTCGTGAAGCTTTCTTT	CASSLATNRGREAFF
TRBD2	TRBJ2-2	TRBV19	-	TGTGCCAGTAGTACGGGGGGGTACACCGGGGAGCTGTTTTTT	CASSTGGYTGELFF
-	TRBJ1-5	TRBV19	-	TGTGCCAGTAAAGGGGGCAATCAGCCCCAGCATTTT	CASKGGNQPQHF
-	TRBJ2-5	TRBV11-2	-	TGTGCCAGCAGCTTAGAAGGCAGGGGTAGGACAGAGACCCAGTACTTC	CASSLEGRGRTETQYF
-	TRBJ2-1	TRBV24-1	few	TGTGCCACCAGTGATTCTCGGGGTTTCATGCTCATTGAGCAGTTCTTC	CATSDSRGFMLIEQFF
-	TRBJ1-2	TRBV29-1	-	TGCAGCGTTTCCACTGCCAACTATGGCTACACCTTC	CSVSTANYGYTF
-	TRBJ1-5	TRBV10-2	-	TGCGCCAGCAGTGGGGGCTCTCCACAGCACAATCAGCCCCAGCATTTT	CASSGGSPQHNQPQHF
-	TRBJ1-4	TRBV20-1	-	TGCAGTGCGTCTGCGGGGGAAAAACTGTTTTTT	CSASAGEKLFF
-	TRBJ1-1	TRBV28	-	TGTGCCAGCAGTCAAAATCAACCGGACACTGAAGCTTTCTTT	CASSQNQPDTEAFF
-	TRBJ1-2	TRBV9	-	TGTGCCAGCAGCGTAGAGGCGGTAAACGACTATGGCTACACCTTC	CASSVEAVNDYGYTF
-	TRBJ1-1	TRBV29-1	-	TGCAGCGTTGGGCAGGGCTCTGAAGCTTTCTTT	CSVGQGSEAFF
TRBD1	TRBJ2-7	TRBV7-2	-	TGTGCCAGCAGCTTACGGGGGGGGACAGGGGCCTACGAGCAGTACTTC	CASSLRGGTGAYEQYF
-	TRBJ1-4	TRBV27	-	TGTGCCAGCAGTTTATTGCCGCCGACCGGAGCTAATGAAAAACTGTTTTTT	CASSLLPPTGANEKLFF
-	TRBJ2-3	TRBV6-2/TRBV6-3	-	TGTGCCAGCAGTTTTGGGGCAGGGTTGGCAGATACGCAGTATTTT	CASSFGAGLADTQYF
TRBD1	TRBJ1-6	TRBV7-6	-	TGTGCCAGCAGCTTAGCGGGACAGGTGAATTCACCCCTCCACTTT	CASSLAGQVNSPLHF